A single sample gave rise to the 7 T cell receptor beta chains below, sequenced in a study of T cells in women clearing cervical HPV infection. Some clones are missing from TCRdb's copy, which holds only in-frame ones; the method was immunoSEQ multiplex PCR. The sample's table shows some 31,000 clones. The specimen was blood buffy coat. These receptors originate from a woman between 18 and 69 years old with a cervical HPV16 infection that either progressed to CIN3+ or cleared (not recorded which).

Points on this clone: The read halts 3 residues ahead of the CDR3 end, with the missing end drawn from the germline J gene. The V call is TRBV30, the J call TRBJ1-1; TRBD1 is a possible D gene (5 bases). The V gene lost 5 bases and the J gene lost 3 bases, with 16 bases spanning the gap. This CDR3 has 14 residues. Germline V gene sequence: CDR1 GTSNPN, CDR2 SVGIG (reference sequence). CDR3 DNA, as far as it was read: TGTGCCTGGGCAGCAATCAGGGATCACACTGAA. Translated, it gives CAWAAIRDHTE. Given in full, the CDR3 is CAWAAIRDHTEAFF.

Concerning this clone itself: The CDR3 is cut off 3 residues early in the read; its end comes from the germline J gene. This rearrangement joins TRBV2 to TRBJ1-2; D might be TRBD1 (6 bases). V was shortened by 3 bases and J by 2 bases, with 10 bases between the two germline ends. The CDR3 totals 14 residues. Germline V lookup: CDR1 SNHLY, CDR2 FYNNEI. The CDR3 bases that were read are TGTGCCAGCAGTGAGAACAGGGACAACTATGGC. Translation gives CASSENRDNYG. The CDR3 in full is CASSENRDNYGYTF. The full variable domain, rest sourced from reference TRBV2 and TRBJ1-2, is EPEVTQTPSHQVTQMGQEVILRCVPISNHLYFYWYRQILGQKVEFLVSFYNNEISEKSEIFDDQFSVERPDGSNFTLKIRSTKLEDSAMYFCASSENRDNYGYTFGSGTRLTVV.

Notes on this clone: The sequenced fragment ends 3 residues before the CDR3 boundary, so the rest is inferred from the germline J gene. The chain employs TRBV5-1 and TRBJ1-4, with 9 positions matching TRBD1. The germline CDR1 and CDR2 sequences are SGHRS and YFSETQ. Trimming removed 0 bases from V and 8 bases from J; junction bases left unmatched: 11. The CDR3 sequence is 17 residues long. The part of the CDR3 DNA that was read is TGCGCCAGCAGCTTGGTTCCCGGGACAGGGAGAAAGGAAAAA. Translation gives CASSLVPGTGRKEK. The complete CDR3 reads CASSLVPGTGRKEKLFF.

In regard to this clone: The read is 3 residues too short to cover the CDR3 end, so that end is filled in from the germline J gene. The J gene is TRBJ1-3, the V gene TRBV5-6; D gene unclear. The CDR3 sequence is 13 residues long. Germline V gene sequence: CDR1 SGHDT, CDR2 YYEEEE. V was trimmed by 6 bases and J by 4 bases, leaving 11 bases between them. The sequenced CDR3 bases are TGTGCCAGCAACCGGGTCCCAGGAAACACC. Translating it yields CASNRVPGNT. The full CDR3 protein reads CASNRVPGNTIYF.

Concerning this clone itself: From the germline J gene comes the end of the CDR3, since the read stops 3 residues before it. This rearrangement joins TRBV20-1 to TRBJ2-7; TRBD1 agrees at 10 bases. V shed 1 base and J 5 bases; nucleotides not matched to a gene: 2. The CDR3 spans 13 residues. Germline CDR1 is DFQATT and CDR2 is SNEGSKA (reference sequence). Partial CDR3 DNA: TGCAGTGCTAGAGTGACAGGGGGCGACGAG. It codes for CSARVTGGDE. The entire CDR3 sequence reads CSARVTGGDEQYF.

The sequenced part of the CDR3 DNA is TGTGCCAGCAGCTTAGGGGGCCGGGACAATGAAAAG. Translation: CASSLGGRDNEK. The entire CDR3 is CASSLGGRDNEKLFF. The chain has TRBV7-2 and TRBJ2-2; a possible D gene is TRBD1 (6 bases). The read finishes 3 residues shy of the CDR3 end, and the germline J gene is used to complete it. This CDR3 is 15 amino acids long. CDR1 is SGHTA and CDR2 is FQGNSA in the germline V gene.

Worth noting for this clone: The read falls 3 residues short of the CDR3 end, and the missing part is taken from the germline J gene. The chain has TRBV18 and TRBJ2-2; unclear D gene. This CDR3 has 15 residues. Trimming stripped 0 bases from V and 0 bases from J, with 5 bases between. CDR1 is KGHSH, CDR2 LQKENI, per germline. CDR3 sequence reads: CASSPPLSNTGELFF. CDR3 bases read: TGTGCCAGCTCACCACCCTTATCGAACACCGGGGAG.